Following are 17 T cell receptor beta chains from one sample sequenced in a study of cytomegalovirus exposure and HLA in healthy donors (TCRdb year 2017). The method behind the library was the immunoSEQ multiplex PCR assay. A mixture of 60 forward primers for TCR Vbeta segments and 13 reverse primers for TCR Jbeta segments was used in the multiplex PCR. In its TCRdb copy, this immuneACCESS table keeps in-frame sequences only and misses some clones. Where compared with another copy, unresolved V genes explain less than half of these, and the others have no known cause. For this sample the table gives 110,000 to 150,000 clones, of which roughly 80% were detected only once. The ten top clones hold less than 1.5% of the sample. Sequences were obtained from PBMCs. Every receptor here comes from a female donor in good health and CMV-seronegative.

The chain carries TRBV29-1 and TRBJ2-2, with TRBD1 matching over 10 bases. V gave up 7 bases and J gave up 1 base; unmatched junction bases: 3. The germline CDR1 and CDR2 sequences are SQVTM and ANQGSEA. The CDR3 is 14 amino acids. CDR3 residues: CSGGQGMNTGELFF. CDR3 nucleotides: TGCAGCGGGGGACAGGGGATGAACACCGGGGAGCTGTTTTTT.

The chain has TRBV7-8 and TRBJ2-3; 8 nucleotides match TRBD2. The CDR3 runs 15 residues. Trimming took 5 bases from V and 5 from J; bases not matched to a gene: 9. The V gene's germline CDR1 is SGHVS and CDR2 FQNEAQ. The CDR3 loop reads CASSQIAGWEDTQYF. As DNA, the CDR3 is TGTGCCAGCAGCCAAATAGCGGGATGGGAAGATACGCAGTATTTT.

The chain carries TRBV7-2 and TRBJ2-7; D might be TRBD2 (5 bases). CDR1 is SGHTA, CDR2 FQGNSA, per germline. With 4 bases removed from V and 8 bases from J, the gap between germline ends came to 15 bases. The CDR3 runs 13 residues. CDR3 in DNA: TGTGCCAGCAGCTCCCGAGGGCACAGTCAGCAGTACTTC. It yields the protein CASSSRGHSQQYF.

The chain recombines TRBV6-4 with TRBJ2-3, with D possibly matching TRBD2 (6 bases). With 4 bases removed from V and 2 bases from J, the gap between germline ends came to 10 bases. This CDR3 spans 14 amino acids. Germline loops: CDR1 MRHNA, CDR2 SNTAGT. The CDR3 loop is CASSVAEHTDTQYF. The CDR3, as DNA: TGTGCCAGCAGTGTAGCGGAGCACACAGATACGCAGTATTTT.

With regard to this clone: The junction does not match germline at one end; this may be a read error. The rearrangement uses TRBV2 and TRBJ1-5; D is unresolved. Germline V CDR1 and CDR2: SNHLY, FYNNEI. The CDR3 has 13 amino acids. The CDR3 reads CASGEAVYQPQHF. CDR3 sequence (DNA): TGTGCCAGCGGTGAGGCAGTCTATCAGCCCCAGCATTTT.

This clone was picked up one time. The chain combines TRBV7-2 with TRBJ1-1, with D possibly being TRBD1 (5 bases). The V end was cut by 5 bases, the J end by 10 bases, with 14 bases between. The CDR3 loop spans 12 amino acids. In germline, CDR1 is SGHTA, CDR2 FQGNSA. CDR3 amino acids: CASSRLGAPAFF. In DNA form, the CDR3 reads TGTGCCAGCAGCCGCCTAGGGGCCCCAGCTTTCTTT.

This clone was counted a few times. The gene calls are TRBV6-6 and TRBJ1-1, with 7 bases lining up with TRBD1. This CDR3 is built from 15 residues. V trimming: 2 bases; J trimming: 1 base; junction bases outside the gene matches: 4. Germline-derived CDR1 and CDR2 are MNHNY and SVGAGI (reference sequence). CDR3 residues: CASSYTTGSNTEAFF. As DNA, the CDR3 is TGTGCCAGCAGTTACACGACAGGGTCGAACACTGAAGCTTTCTTT.

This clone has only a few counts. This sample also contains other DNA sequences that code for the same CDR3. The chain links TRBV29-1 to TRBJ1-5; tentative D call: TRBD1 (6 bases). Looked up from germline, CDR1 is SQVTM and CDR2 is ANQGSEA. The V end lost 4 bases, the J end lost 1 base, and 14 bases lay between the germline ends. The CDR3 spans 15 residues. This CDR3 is CSVGQGTGSNQPQHF. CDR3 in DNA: TGCAGCGTTGGGCAGGGGACGGGAAGCAATCAGCCCCAGCATTTT.

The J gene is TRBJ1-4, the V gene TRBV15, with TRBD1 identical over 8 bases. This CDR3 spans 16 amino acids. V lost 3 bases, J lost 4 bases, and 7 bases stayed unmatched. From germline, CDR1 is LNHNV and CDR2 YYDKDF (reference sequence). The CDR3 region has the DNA TGTGCCACCAGCAGTGACACAGGGGGGGGTAATGAAAAACTGTTTTTT. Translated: CATSSDTGGGNEKLFF.

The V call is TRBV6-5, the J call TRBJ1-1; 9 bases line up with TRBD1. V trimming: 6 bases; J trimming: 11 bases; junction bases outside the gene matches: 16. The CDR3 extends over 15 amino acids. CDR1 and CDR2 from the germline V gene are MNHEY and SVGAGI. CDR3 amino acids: CASRAYRGHLLRAFF. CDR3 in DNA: TGTGCCAGCAGGGCTTACAGGGGGCACCTGCTAAGGGCTTTCTTT.

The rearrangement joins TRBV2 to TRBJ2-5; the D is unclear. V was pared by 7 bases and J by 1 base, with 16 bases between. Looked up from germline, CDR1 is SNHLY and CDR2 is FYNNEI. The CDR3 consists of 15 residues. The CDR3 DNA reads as TGTGCCAGCACGTTGACCCAGGCGTTCCAAGAGACCCAGTACTTC. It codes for CASTLTQAFQETQYF.

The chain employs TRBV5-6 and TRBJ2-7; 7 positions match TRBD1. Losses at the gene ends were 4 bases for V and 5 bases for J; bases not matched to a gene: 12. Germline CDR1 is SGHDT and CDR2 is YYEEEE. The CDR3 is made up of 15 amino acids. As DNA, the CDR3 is TGTGCCAGCAGCCCAAGGGGGCGGAAGTCCCACGAGCAGTACTTC. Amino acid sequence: CASSPRGRKSHEQYF.

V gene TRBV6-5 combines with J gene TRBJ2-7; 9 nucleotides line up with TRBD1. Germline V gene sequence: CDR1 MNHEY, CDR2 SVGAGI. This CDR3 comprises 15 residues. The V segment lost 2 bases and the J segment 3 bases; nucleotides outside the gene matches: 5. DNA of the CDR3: TGTGCCAGCAGTTACGGACAGGGGCTCTACTACGAGCAGTACTTC. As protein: CASSYGQGLYYEQYF.

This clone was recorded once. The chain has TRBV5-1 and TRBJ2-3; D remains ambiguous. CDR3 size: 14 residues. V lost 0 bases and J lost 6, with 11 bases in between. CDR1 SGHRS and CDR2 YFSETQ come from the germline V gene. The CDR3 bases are TGCGCCAGCAGCTTGGAAGCTCCAAAGGATACGCAGTATTTT. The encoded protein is CASSLEAPKDTQYF. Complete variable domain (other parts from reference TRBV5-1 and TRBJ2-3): KAGVTQTPRYLIKTRGQQVTLSCSPISGHRSVSWYQQTPGQGLQFLFEYFSETQRNKGNFPGRFSGRQFSNSRSEMNVSTLELGDSALYLCASSLEAPKDTQYFGPGTRLTVL.

The CDR3 loop reads CAISDQGNQPQHF. CDR3 DNA sequence: TGTGCCATCAGTGATCAGGGAAATCAGCCCCAGCATTTT. The gene calls are TRBV10-3 and TRBJ1-5; weak D call: TRBD1 (5 bases). Trimming took off 3 bases at V and 4 bases at J, with 7 bases between the two ends. CDR1 is ENHRY and CDR2 is SYGVKD in the germline V gene. CDR3 length: 13 amino acids.

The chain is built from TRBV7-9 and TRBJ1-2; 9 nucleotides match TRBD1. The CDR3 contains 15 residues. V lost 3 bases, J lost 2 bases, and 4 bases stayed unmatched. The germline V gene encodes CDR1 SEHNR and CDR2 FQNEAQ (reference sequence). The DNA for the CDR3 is TGTGCCAGCAGCTTCGTCGGACAGGGGAACTATGGCTACACCTTC. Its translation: CASSFVGQGNYGYTF.

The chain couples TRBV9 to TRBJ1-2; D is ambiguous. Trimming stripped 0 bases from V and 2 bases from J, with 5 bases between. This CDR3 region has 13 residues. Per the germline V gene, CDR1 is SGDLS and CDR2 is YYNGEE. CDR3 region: CASSVDTNYGYTF. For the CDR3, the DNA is TGTGCCAGCAGCGTAGACACAAACTATGGCTACACCTTC.